The next 28 T cell receptor beta chains were all read from a single sample in a study of cytomegalovirus exposure and HLA in healthy donors. It was with 60 Vbeta and 13 Jbeta primers that the PCR ran. Sequenced by immunoSEQ multiplex PCR; TCRdb stores in-frame clones only, minus some. This sample carries some 100,000 clones, 60% to 80% of them seen once, and the ten largest clones take 15% to 20%. The specimen was PBMCs. The receptors were sampled from a man aged 50 or older in good health and CMV-seropositive.

The chain carries TRBV10-2 and TRBJ2-2; 8 positions match TRBD1. The CDR3 spans 14 residues. The V segment lost 5 bases and the J segment 4 bases; nucleotides outside the gene matches: 3. Germline loops: CDR1 WSHSY, CDR2 SAAADI. The CDR3 DNA follows: TGCGCCAGCAGTTCCCAGGGGGCCACCGGGGAGCTGTTTTTT. Its translation is CASSSQGATGELFF.

The chain couples TRBV14 to TRBJ2-7, with TRBD2 matching 7 bases. Germline V gives CDR1 SGHDN, CDR2 FVKESK. V trimming: 1 base; J trimming: 2 bases; junction bases outside the gene matches: 8. This CDR3 is 16 amino acids long. CDR3 protein: CASSQARPGGAYEQYF. The CDR3 DNA follows: TGTGCCAGCAGCCAAGCCCGACCTGGGGGGGCCTACGAGCAGTACTTC. The complete variable domain, with remaining parts taken from reference TRBV14 and TRBJ2-7, reads EAGVTQFPSHSVIEKGQTVTLRCDPISGHDNLYWYRRVMGKEIKFLLHFVKESKQDESGMPNNRFLAERTGGTYSTLKVQPAELEDSGVYFCASSQARPGGAYEQYFGPGTRLTVT.

The chain recombines TRBV4-1 with TRBJ2-3; D is perhaps TRBD1 (5 bases). From germline, CDR1 is MGHRA and CDR2 YSYEKL. The CDR3 runs 13 residues. The V and J ends lost 3 bases and 4 bases respectively, with 8 bases between them. The CDR3 is CASSQETADTQYF. DNA of the CDR3: TGCGCCAGCAGCCAGGAGACAGCAGATACGCAGTATTTT.

This chain links TRBV5-5 with TRBJ2-3, with 11 bases fitting TRBD1. The CDR3 totals 15 residues. The V gene's germline CDR1 is SGHKS and CDR2 YYEKEE (reference sequence). V was clipped by 4 bases and J by 5 bases; unmatched bases: 6. The CDR3 DNA reads TGTGCCAGCAGCACGGACAGGGGGCTTGGAGATACGCAGTATTTT. It is translated as CASSTDRGLGDTQYF.

This clone was recorded once. The J gene is TRBJ2-1, the V gene TRBV7-9; 9 bases are shared with TRBD2. The CDR3 spans 14 residues. Germline CDR1 reads SEHNR; CDR2 reads FQNEAQ (reference sequence). Trimming took 5 bases from V and 4 from J; bases not matched to a gene: 3. The CDR3 sequence: CASSLRGGYNEQFF. DNA for the CDR3: TGTGCCAGCAGCCTGCGGGGGGGGTACAATGAGCAGTTCTTC.

V is TRBV2 and J is TRBJ2-5; TRBD1 agrees at 8 bases. J lost 7 bases, V lost 6 bases, and 13 bases had no gene match. Germline V gene lookup returns CDR1 SNHLY and CDR2 FYNNEI. The CDR3 extends over 15 amino acids. CDR3 protein: CASRPRTGQASTQYF. DNA of the CDR3: TGTGCCAGCAGACCGAGGACAGGGCAGGCTTCGACCCAGTACTTC.

CDR3 region: CASTPTGSEQYF. In DNA form, the CDR3 reads TGTGCCAGCACCCCGACAGGCTCCGAGCAGTACTTC. The chain has TRBV25-1 and TRBJ2-7; a weak D match, TRBD1 (6 bases). The V end was cut by 7 bases, the J end by 6 bases, with 13 bases between. Germline CDR1 reads MGHDK; CDR2 reads SYGVNS. This CDR3 is 12 amino acids long.

This chain joins TRBV27 and TRBJ2-7; no clear D. This CDR3 comprises 16 residues. From germline, CDR1 is MNHEY and CDR2 SMNVEV (reference sequence). Trimming shortened V by 3 bases and J by 3 bases, and 18 bases separated the two germline ends. Here the CDR3 reads CASSFHPRREDYEQYF. For the CDR3, the DNA is TGTGCCAGCAGTTTCCACCCCCGTCGCGAGGACTACGAGCAGTACTTC.

As DNA, the CDR3 is TGTGCCAGCAGCTTCGTAGGGGGCGCGTCGGGTTGGAATCAGCCCCAGCATTTT. Translated: CASSFVGGASGWNQPQHF. This chain connects TRBV5-8 to TRBJ1-5; 7 positions match TRBD1. The CDR3 loop spans 18 amino acids. V gave up 2 bases and J gave up 4 bases; unmatched junction bases: 15. The V gene's germline CDR1 is SGHTS and CDR2 YDEGEE.

This chain connects TRBV9 to TRBJ2-5, with D possibly TRBD2 on 6 matching bases. CDR1 SGDLS and CDR2 YYNGEE come from the germline V gene. The V gene lost 3 bases and the J gene lost 1 base, with 10 bases spanning the gap. This CDR3 spans 14 amino acids. The CDR3, as DNA: TGTGCCAGCAGCGGGGGAGGCCTCCAAGAGACCCAGTACTTC. It translates to CASSGGGLQETQYF.

This chain connects TRBV13 to TRBJ2-3, with 9 nucleotides matching TRBD2. Germline loops: CDR1 PRHDT, CDR2 FYEKMQ (reference sequence). The CDR3 consists of 15 residues. The trim removed 4 bases at V and 2 bases at J, leaving 4 bases unmatched. DNA of the CDR3: TGTGCCAGCAGCTCCCTAGCGGGATCCACAGATACGCAGTATTTT. Translated, it gives CASSSLAGSTDTQYF.

The CDR3 DNA follows: TGCGCCAGCAGCTCATCCCACCTTAGCGGGAGCACCGGGGAGCTGTTTTTT. Residues: CASSSSHLSGSTGELFF. The V call is TRBV5-1, the J call TRBJ2-2; 9 bases map to TRBD2. The V gene's germline CDR1 is SGHRS and CDR2 YFSETQ. The ends lost 3 bases at V and 4 bases at J; junction bases unmatched: 10. The CDR3 sequence is 17 residues long.

The rearrangement uses TRBV10-3 and TRBJ2-3; D is perhaps TRBD2 (6 bases). The germline V gene has CDR1 ENHRY and CDR2 SYGVKD. V was pared by 8 bases and J by 5 bases, with 17 bases between. The CDR3 sequence is 14 residues long. CDR3 region: CAIGGLGGGDTQYF. The CDR3 DNA reads as TGTGCCATCGGAGGGCTGGGGGGTGGAGATACGCAGTATTTT.

CDR3 coding DNA: TGTGCCAGCAGCTTAAACACAGGGGTCAACTATGGCTACACCTTC. It translates to CASSLNTGVNYGYTF. V and J are TRBV7-9 and TRBJ1-2, with 7 bases matching TRBD1. CDR1 SEHNR and CDR2 FQNEAQ come from the germline V gene (reference sequence). The ends lost 2 bases at V and 2 bases at J; junction bases unmatched: 5. CDR3 length: 15 residues.

This clone turned up a few times. The rearrangement uses TRBV7-2 and TRBJ2-7; maybe TRBD1 (5 bases). Germline CDR1 SGHTA, CDR2 FQGNSA. V was shortened by 6 bases and J by 12 bases, with 18 bases between the two germline ends. The CDR3 length is 12 residues. The CDR3 sequence: CASSSGWGLSYF. CDR3 in DNA: TGTGCCAGCAGTTCAGGGTGGGGCTTATCGTACTTC.

CDR3 residues: CASNLGQGENIQYF. The CDR3 nucleotides are TGCGCCAGCAATTTGGGGCAGGGGGAAAACATTCAGTACTTC. The genes are TRBV5-1 and TRBJ2-4; the match to TRBD1 covers 7 bases. The length of the CDR3 is 14 residues. Germline assignment: CDR1 SGHRS and CDR2 YFSETQ. Trimming at V came to 6 bases and at J to 5 bases, leaving 8 bases not matched to a gene.

The J gene is TRBJ2-3, the V gene TRBV6-1; tentatively, D is TRBD1 (5 bases). V lost 5 bases, J lost 2 bases, and 14 bases lay in between. Germline CDR1 MNHNS, CDR2 SASEGT. The CDR3 extends over 15 amino acids. CDR3 sequence: CASSRQSIATDTQYF. The CDR3 bases are TGTGCCAGCAGTCGACAGAGCATAGCCACAGATACGCAGTATTTT.

This chain links TRBV6-4 with TRBJ2-5; D might be TRBD1 (5 bases). Trimming shortened V by 7 bases and J by 5 bases, and 8 bases separated the two germline ends. CDR3 length: 11 amino acids. The V gene's germline CDR1 is MRHNA and CDR2 SNTAGT. Here the CDR3 reads CASTQGETQYF. Written as DNA, the CDR3 is TGTGCCAGCACCCAGGGTGAGACCCAGTACTTC.

The sample holds a few counts of this clone. The chain employs TRBV27 and TRBJ1-5; TRBD1 might be the D (5 bases). In germline, CDR1 is MNHEY, CDR2 SMNVEV (reference sequence). Between the trimmed V and J ends, which lost 6 bases and 6 bases, there was a span of 15 bases. The CDR3 has 14 amino acids. The CDR3 DNA follows: TGTGCCAGCAGCCCGGGACTAATGGGTCAGCCCCAGCATTTT. This translates into CASSPGLMGQPQHF.

V usage is TRBV11-2 and J usage is TRBJ2-7, with 7 bases fitting TRBD2. The germline V gene encodes CDR1 SGHAT and CDR2 FQNNGV. The CDR3 sequence is 15 residues long. V lost 2 bases, J lost 4 bases, and 8 bases stayed unmatched. In DNA, the CDR3 is TGTGCCAGCAGCTTAAAACCAGGACTAGGATACGAGCAGTACTTC. This sequence encodes CASSLKPGLGYEQYF.

This clone was seen once. The chain uses TRBV6-6 and TRBJ1-4; 8 bases match TRBD1. Germline V gives CDR1 MNHNY, CDR2 SVGAGI (reference sequence). The CDR3 has 16 amino acids. With V trimmed by 6 bases and J by 4 bases, 10 bases remained unmatched. DNA for the CDR3: TGTGCCAGCAGCTCGGACAGGGCTGGGGGTAATGAAAAACTGTTTTTT. This translates into CASSSDRAGGNEKLFF.

This chain connects TRBV28 to TRBJ2-7, with 9 bases fitting TRBD1. The CDR3 sequence is 15 residues long. CDR1 and CDR2 from the germline V gene are MDHEN and SYDVKM. Trimming at V came to 4 bases and at J to 6 bases, leaving 10 bases not matched to a gene. The CDR3 DNA sequence: TGTGCCAGCAGTTCCTCCGGGACAGGGAAGTCCGAGCAGTACTTC. Translating gives CASSSSGTGKSEQYF.

The chain joins TRBV11-2 to TRBJ2-7; 9 nucleotides align to TRBD2. CDR3 size: 19 residues. J was trimmed by 2 bases and V by 1 base; bases with no gene match: 15. Germline V gene sequence: CDR1 SGHAT, CDR2 FQNNGV. The CDR3 reads CASSLGVISGGSGAYEQYF. The CDR3 bases are TGTGCCAGCAGCTTAGGGGTGATTAGCGGGGGCTCGGGGGCCTACGAGCAGTACTTC.

The chain is built from TRBV11-2 and TRBJ1-2, with TRBD1 matching over 8 bases. Trimming cost V 5 bases and J 6 bases; bases outside gene matches: 14. The CDR3 totals 16 residues. Germline V lookup: CDR1 SGHAT, CDR2 FQNNGV. CDR3 DNA: TGTGCCAGCAGCCCTGAGCCCCCGGACAGGGTCAATGGCTACACCTTC. This translates into CASSPEPPDRVNGYTF.

This clone has just a few counts. The rearrangement joins TRBV7-9 to TRBJ2-1, with 9 nucleotides matching TRBD1. The germline CDR1 and CDR2 sequences are SEHNR and FQNEAQ (reference sequence). The V gene end was trimmed by 4 bases and the J gene end by 3 bases; junction bases not matched to a gene: 4. The CDR3 is made up of 15 amino acids. The CDR3 DNA follows: TGTGCCAGCAGCTCCGGGACAGGGAACTACAATGAGCAGTTCTTC. It encodes CASSSGTGNYNEQFF.

The chain joins TRBV7-2 to TRBJ1-4; D gene uncertain. Germline V lookup: CDR1 SGHTA, CDR2 FQGNSA. The CDR3 sequence is 14 residues long. V was pared by 0 bases and J by 3 bases, with 5 bases between. The CDR3 DNA reads as TGTGCCAGCAGCTTAGCGTTCTCTAATGAAAAACTGTTTTTT. The encoded protein is CASSLAFSNEKLFF. Variable domain in full (rest from reference TRBV7-2 and TRBJ1-4): GAGVSQSPSNKVTEKGKDVELRCDPISGHTALYWYRQSLGQGLEFLIYFQGNSAPDKSGLPSDRFSAERTGGSVSTLTIQRTQQEDSAVYLCASSLAFSNEKLFFGSGTQLSVL.

This chain connects TRBV13 to TRBJ2-7; D is unresolved. The CDR3 covers 13 residues. CDR1 PRHDT and CDR2 FYEKMQ come from the germline V gene (reference sequence). The V end was cut by 3 bases, the J end by 1 base, with 7 bases between. This CDR3 reads CASSFPYSYEQYF. In DNA form, the CDR3 reads TGTGCCAGCAGCTTCCCGTATTCCTACGAGCAGTACTTC.

This sequence joins TRBV4-1 and TRBJ2-1, with TRBD2 matching over 10 bases. Germline-derived CDR1 and CDR2 are MGHRA and YSYEKL. The CDR3 is 14 amino acids. J was trimmed by 7 bases and V by 6 bases; bases with no gene match: 6. The CDR3 DNA sequence: TGCGCCAGCAGTCGAGCGGGAGGGCGAAATGAGCAGTTCTTC. Translating gives CASSRAGGRNEQFF.